This TCR beta chain was obtained from a study of T cell responses to AZD1222 COVID-19 vaccine. Study results and caveats: Donor demographics were predominantly white British with a female majority; clonal diversity may be underestimated. Spike-specific TCRs gained breadth and depth after people received two AZD1222 doses.

Of note for this clone: The antigen is undetermined.

Pooled samples include second doses given at about 4 or 12 weeks. Measured with immunoSEQ multiplex PCR; TCRdb has only the in-frame clones, and not every one. The table includes about 86,000 clones, approximately 90% detected once. The CDR3 has 18 amino acids. The germline CDR1 and CDR2 sequences are SGHAT and FQNNGV. V dropped 3 bases and J dropped 6 bases, with 24 bases sitting between them. This receptor was taken from an adult who received the AZD1222 COVID-19 vaccine. This chain links TRBV11-2 with TRBJ2-1; D possibly matches TRBD1 or TRBD2 (6 bases each). Material: peripheral blood, obtained 28 days after the second AZD1222 dose. The CDR3 sequence is CASSFRTLPGAFGNEQFF. In DNA, the CDR3 is TGTGCCAGCAGCTTCAGAACTCTCCCGGGGGCTTTTGGCAATGAGCAGTTCTTC.